This T cell receptor (beta chain) was found in a study of T cells in localized non-small cell lung cancer. As to this clone: Its antigen is not known.

The study's findings and limits: Adjacent uninvolved lung tissue had the highest T cell clonality, exceeding tumor.

Libraries were prepared by immunoSEQ multiplex PCR; TCRdb keeps only in-frame clonotypes and omits some of them. The repertoire holds more than 20,000 clones, roughly nine tenths seen once, with approximately 30% in the top ten. The CDR3 spans 15 residues. Losses at the gene ends were 5 bases for V and 2 bases for J; bases not matched to a gene: 6. CDR1 is SGHVS and CDR2 is FNYEAQ in the germline V gene. The J gene is TRBJ2-5, the V gene TRBV7-6, with 9 bases identical to TRBD1. Sequenced here: peripheral blood, sampled before any cancer treatment. The TCR was taken from a male donor at least 60 years old with stage I squamous cell lung carcinoma. The CDR3 loop reads CASSTEDRGQETQYF. CDR3 nucleotide sequence: TGTGCCAGCAGCACGGAAGACAGGGGGCAAGAGACCCAGTACTTC.